This TCR beta chain was found in a study of radiotherapy plus CTLA-4 blockade in lung cancer. Study-wide results and limits: Expansion in blood of tumor-derived TCR clones was seen after radiotherapy plus ipilimumab.

Clones were sequenced by immunoSEQ multiplex PCR, and TCRdb holds only the in-frame ones, with some missing. The sample gives some 80,000 clones, around 76% of which show up once; roughly 22% is in the top ten. Comment on this clone: Its antigen is not identified.

CDR1 and CDR2 (germline): MNHNS, SASEGT. The CDR3 loop spans 14 amino acids. V dropped 5 bases and J dropped 5; count of bases not matched to a gene: 4. Enrolled patients, whose metastatic non-small-cell lung cancer was chemo-refractory, received focal radiation plus CTLA-4 blockade with ipilimumab. The input for sequencing was peripheral blood, taken from a patient treated with radiotherapy plus ipilimumab. V and J are TRBV6-1 and TRBJ2-1; 9 bases line up with TRBD1. This clonotype was obtained from a human donor with non-small cell lung cancer whose response to radiotherapy plus ipilimumab could not be evaluated. Some clones in this sample may be carry-over from other donors' samples. The CDR3 DNA is TGTGCCAGCAGTCGGGACAGGGAACACAATGAGCAGTTCTTC. Protein: CASSRDREHNEQFF.